These 30 T cell receptor beta chains share one sample of origin, sequenced in a study of T cell responses to AZD1222 COVID-19 vaccine. Some clones are missing from TCRdb's copy, which holds only in-frame ones; the method was immunoSEQ multiplex PCR. This table holds some 40,000 clones, roughly 77% found once. Sequenced here: peripheral blood, sampled 28 days after the second dose of the MenACWY control vaccine. The receptors were sampled from an adult who received the MenACWY meningococcal vaccine as a control.

The chain is built from TRBV5-4 and TRBJ2-1, with D hard to call. CDR1 and CDR2 from the germline V gene are SGHNT and YYREEE (reference sequence). Trimming removed 4 bases at V and 8 bases at J, with 13 bases between. The CDR3 sequence is 13 residues long. The DNA for the CDR3 is TGTGCCAGCAGCGTAGGACCCGGAGATGAGCAGTTCTTC. Amino acid sequence: CASSVGPGDEQFF.

The V gene is TRBV30, the J gene TRBJ1-2; D remains unclear. Per germline, CDR1 GTSNPN and CDR2 SVGIG (reference sequence). CDR3 length: 13 residues. V was shortened by 2 bases and J by 4 bases, with 11 bases between the two germline ends. The CDR3 DNA reads TGTGCCTGGAGTCCGACGGTGGGCTATGGCTACACCTTC. Translated, it gives CAWSPTVGYGYTF.

The gene calls are TRBV19 and TRBJ1-5; D is unresolved. The CDR3 extends over 16 amino acids. The germline CDR1 and CDR2 sequences are LNHDA and SQIVND (reference sequence). The ends were cut back, 4 bases at V and 2 bases at J, with 15 bases in the middle. CDR3 DNA: TGTGCCAGTAGTACCGAGGCGGGGAGAGGCAATCAGCCCCAGCATTTT. It translates to CASSTEAGRGNQPQHF.

This clone was counted a few times. The rearrangement joins TRBV20-1 to TRBJ1-1, with a possible D match to TRBD1 (5 bases). The CDR3 runs 10 residues. Germline CDR1 and CDR2: DFQATT and SNEGSKA (reference sequence). CDR3 sequence reads: CRAVGAEAFF. DNA of the CDR3: TGCAGAGCCGTGGGGGCTGAAGCTTTCTTT.

The CDR3 DNA is TGTGCCAGCAGTTACGACAGAAGGAACTATGGCTACACCTTC. Protein sequence: CASSYDRRNYGYTF. The rearrangement uses TRBV5-6 and TRBJ1-2, with D perhaps TRBD1 (5 bases). CDR1 and CDR2 from the germline V gene are SGHDT and YYEEEE. Trimming shortened V by 5 bases and J by 2 bases, and 13 bases separated the two germline ends. This CDR3 spans 14 amino acids.

V gene TRBV29-1 combines with J gene TRBJ2-7; 12 nucleotides align to TRBD1. The CDR3 is made up of 17 amino acids. Trimming took 4 bases from V and 5 from J; bases not matched to a gene: 15. Germline values: CDR1 SQVTM, CDR2 ANQGSEA. This CDR3 is CSVGTPSGTGGSHEQYF. The CDR3 coding sequence is TGCAGCGTTGGGACCCCCTCCGGGACAGGGGGCTCACACGAGCAGTACTTC.

The sample holds one count of this clone. The chain joins TRBV18 to TRBJ1-1; D unresolved. The V end lost 2 bases, the J end lost 0 bases, and 7 bases lay between the germline ends. The CDR3 is 14 amino acids. Germline V gives CDR1 KGHSH, CDR2 LQKENI. CDR3 sequence reads: CASSPYDMNTEAFF. The CDR3 coding sequence is TGTGCCAGCTCACCATATGACATGAACACTGAAGCTTTCTTT.

The rearrangement uses TRBV30 and TRBJ2-7; 8 positions agree with TRBD1. CDR3 length equals 13 residues. After removal of 5 bases from V and 3 bases from J, the junction contained 6 bases not matched to a gene. Germline V CDR1 and CDR2: GTSNPN, SVGIG (reference sequence). The CDR3 region has the DNA TGTGCCTGGGACCGGGACAGGAGCTACGAGCAGTACTTC. Translated, it gives CAWDRDRSYEQYF.

The CDR3 is CASSEFSYEQYF. CDR3 DNA sequence: TGTGCCAGCAGTGAATTCAGCTACGAGCAGTACTTC. The chain is built from TRBV6-1 and TRBJ2-7; D not certain. Per germline, CDR1 MNHNS and CDR2 SASEGT. This CDR3 region has 12 residues. V was clipped by 2 bases and J by 3 bases, with 5 bases between them.

The V gene is TRBV4-1, the J gene TRBJ1-1; 8 bases match TRBD1. The CDR3 has 17 residues. CDR1 is MGHRA and CDR2 is YSYEKL in the germline V gene. V gave up 3 bases and J gave up 1 base; unmatched junction bases: 10. As DNA, the CDR3 is TGCGCCAGCAGCCACGGGCTACGGACAGGGAGGAACACTGAAGCTTTCTTT. Translation gives CASSHGLRTGRNTEAFF.

The chain is built from TRBV6-5 and TRBJ1-1; 7 nucleotides match TRBD1. The CDR3 contains 14 residues. Germline V gene data show CDR1 as MNHEY and CDR2 as SVGAGI. Trimming cost V 10 bases and J 2 bases; bases outside gene matches: 10. This CDR3 reads CATRDRTYNTEAFF. Here the CDR3 DNA reads TGTGCCACTCGGGACAGAACCTATAACACTGAAGCTTTCTTT.

The rearrangement uses TRBV6-1 and TRBJ1-5, with 7 bases lining up with TRBD1. The trim removed 2 bases at V and 1 base at J, leaving 8 bases unmatched. Germline CDR1 is MNHNS and CDR2 is SASEGT. This CDR3 has 17 residues. The CDR3 region is CASSEKGGGVSNQPQHF. CDR3 coding DNA: TGTGCCAGCAGTGAAAAGGGAGGGGGCGTGAGCAATCAGCCCCAGCATTTT.

This clone was counted only a few times. The chain uses TRBV19 and TRBJ2-5, with 14 nucleotides matching TRBD2. The CDR3 covers 18 residues. Losses at the gene ends were 1 base for V and 3 bases for J; bases not matched to a gene: 7. Germline loops: CDR1 LNHDA, CDR2 SQIVND (reference sequence). CDR3 bases: TGTGCCAGTAGTATAGGGAGACTAGCGGGAGGGCCCAAAGAGACCCAGTACTTC. Translating gives CASSIGRLAGGPKETQYF.

The genes are TRBV19 and TRBJ2-1, with D tentatively TRBD1 (5 bases). Trimming left V 6 bases short and J 7 bases short, with 13 bases between. The CDR3 totals 13 residues. CDR1 and CDR2 from the germline V gene are LNHDA and SQIVND (reference sequence). The CDR3 here is CASSPQGWNEQFF. The DNA for the CDR3 is TGTGCCAGTAGCCCTCAGGGTTGGAATGAGCAGTTCTTC.

The gene calls are TRBV4-1 and TRBJ2-6; D perhaps matches TRBD1 (6 bases). The CDR3 covers 18 residues. Germline V gene lookup returns CDR1 MGHRA and CDR2 YSYEKL. V lost 1 base and J 2 bases, leaving 15 bases between the germline ends. The CDR3 region has the DNA TGCGCCAGCAGCCAAGTTGGGACAAGCATTCCTGGGGCCAACGTCCTGACTTTC. Translating gives CASSQVGTSIPGANVLTF.

V and J are TRBV20-1 and TRBJ1-4; D not resolved. Germline CDR1 is DFQATT and CDR2 is SNEGSKA (reference sequence). Trimming left V 3 bases short and J 5 bases short, with 7 bases between. The length of the CDR3 is 12 residues. The CDR3 is CSASPRNEKLFF. CDR3 sequence (DNA): TGCAGTGCTAGTCCAAGAAATGAAAAACTGTTTTTT.

The rearrangement joins TRBV7-9 to TRBJ1-1; possibly TRBD1 for D (6 bases). V was cut by 4 bases and J by 10 bases, with 16 bases left in between. The CDR3 spans 13 residues. Per the germline V gene, CDR1 is SEHNR and CDR2 is FQNEAQ (reference sequence). CDR3 DNA: TGTGCCAGCAGCTCAGACAGGCCCGAAGGAGCTTTCTTT. Protein: CASSSDRPEGAFF.

This clone was found once. V is TRBV24-1 and J is TRBJ2-3, with TRBD2 matching 12 bases. The germline V gene encodes CDR1 KGHDR and CDR2 SFDVKD. This CDR3 contains 17 residues. The V gene end was trimmed by 3 bases and the J gene end by 5 bases; junction bases not matched to a gene: 8. CDR3 in amino acids: CATSDEASGGARDTQYF. CDR3 DNA sequence: TGTGCCACCAGTGATGAGGCTAGCGGGGGGGCCAGAGATACGCAGTATTTT.

The V call is TRBV6-2 or TRBV6-3, the J call TRBJ2-6; D not certain. This CDR3 is built from 14 residues. The germline CDR1 and CDR2 sequences are MNHEY and SVGEGT. V lost 2 bases to trimming and J lost 0 bases, with 2 bases between them. CDR3 protein: CASSYLSGANVLTF. The CDR3 DNA sequence: TGTGCCAGCAGTTACCTCTCTGGGGCCAACGTCCTGACTTTC.

The chain uses TRBV4-1 and TRBJ1-5; no clear D. The germline V and J ends were trimmed by 0 bases and 7 bases, with 16 bases remaining between them. The CDR3 consists of 16 residues. The germline gives CDR1 MGHRA, CDR2 YSYEKL. CDR3 region: CASSQDEEGKGQPQHF. The CDR3 DNA sequence: TGCGCCAGCAGCCAAGATGAGGAGGGAAAAGGACAGCCCCAGCATTTT.

Written as DNA, the CDR3 is TGCGCCAGCAGCCAGGCCACAGGGGGGTCAGCTAATGAAAAACTGTTTTTT. This translates into CASSQATGGSANEKLFF. The chain joins TRBV4-1 to TRBJ1-4; 8 positions match TRBD1. Germline values: CDR1 MGHRA, CDR2 YSYEKL. The V gene end was trimmed by 3 bases and the J gene end by 3 bases; junction bases not matched to a gene: 9. The CDR3 contains 17 residues.

In this sample, this clone turned up a few times. The rearrangement links TRBV7-9 to TRBJ1-1; no definite D call. The CDR3 sequence is 14 residues long. Trimming took 5 bases from V and 0 from J, leaving 10 bases between them. From germline, CDR1 is SEHNR and CDR2 FQNEAQ (reference sequence). Written as DNA, the CDR3 is TGTGCCAGCAGCCCCGGACGGATGAACACTGAAGCTTTCTTT. Protein sequence: CASSPGRMNTEAFF. The whole variable domain, filled in from reference TRBV7-9 and TRBJ1-1, reads DTGVSQNPRHKITKRGQNVTFRCDPISEHNRLYWYRQTLGQGPEFLTYFQNEAQLEKSRLLSDRFSAERPKGSFSTLEIQRTEQGDSAMYLCASSPGRMNTEAFFGQGTRLTVV.

J is TRBJ2-5 and V is TRBV6-5; TRBD2 aligns across 8 bases. V shed 6 bases and J 4 bases; nucleotides not matched to a gene: 7. The CDR3 totals 14 residues. The germline CDR1 and CDR2 sequences are MNHEY and SVGAGI. This CDR3 reads CASRGGLAVETQYF. DNA of the CDR3: TGTGCCAGCAGGGGCGGACTAGCCGTAGAGACCCAGTACTTC.

CDR3 sequence (DNA): TGTGCCTGGAGTCCCAAGCCTCCTCTAGGGACGGGGGAGCAGTACGTC. Translation gives CAWSPKPPLGTGEQYV. The chain uses TRBV30 and TRBJ2-7; D possibly uses TRBD1 or TRBD2 (5 bases each). Trimming shortened V by 2 bases and J by 7 bases, and 24 bases separated the two germline ends. This CDR3 region has 16 residues. Germline CDR1 is GTSNPN and CDR2 is SVGIG (reference sequence).

This clone has just one count. The V gene is TRBV9, the J gene TRBJ1-3; 7 bases align to TRBD1. The germline gives CDR1 SGDLS, CDR2 YYNGEE. V lost 3 bases, J lost 9 bases, and 9 bases stayed unmatched. This CDR3 contains 14 residues. CDR3 sequence reads: CASSENRGPGTIYF. CDR3 nucleotide sequence: TGTGCCAGCAGCGAGAACAGGGGACCTGGCACCATATATTTT.

J is TRBJ2-2 and V is TRBV14; possibly TRBD2 for D (5 bases). Trimming removed 3 bases at V and 4 bases at J, with 9 bases between. Germline V gene data show CDR1 as SGHDN and CDR2 as FVKESK. This CDR3 has 14 residues. CDR3 protein: CASSQVGGTGELFF. CDR3 DNA: TGTGCCAGCAGCCAGGTCGGAGGCACCGGGGAGCTGTTTTTT.

This chain connects TRBV18 to TRBJ1-4; 9 bases map to TRBD1. Trimming cost V 6 bases and J 0 bases; bases outside gene matches: 5. The germline CDR1 and CDR2 sequences are KGHSH and LQKENI. The CDR3 length is 16 residues. The CDR3 nucleotides read TGTGCCAGCTCCCCGGGACAGGGAACAACTAATGAAAAACTGTTTTTT. It is translated as CASSPGQGTTNEKLFF.

In DNA form, the CDR3 reads TGCAGCGTTCGTAGTCAGGGGACATCAACTACACCGGGGGCAGATACGCAGTATTTT. It is translated as CSVRSQGTSTTPGADTQYF. This sequence joins TRBV29-1 and TRBJ2-3; tentatively, D is TRBD1 or TRBD2 (6 bases each). CDR1 is SQVTM and CDR2 is ANQGSEA in the germline V gene. There are 19 residues in the CDR3. The V end was cut by 5 bases, the J end by 4 bases, with 31 bases between.

The chain carries TRBV11-3 and TRBJ2-5, with 8 bases aligning to TRBD1. The ends lost 5 bases at V and 4 bases at J; junction bases unmatched: 9. The length of the CDR3 is 15 residues. Per the germline V gene, CDR1 is SGHNT and CDR2 is YENEEA. The CDR3 DNA reads as TGTGCCAGCAGCCCTGCAGGGGGCGCGGGAGAGACCCAGTACTTC. The encoded protein is CASSPAGGAGETQYF.

V gene TRBV12-3 or TRBV12-4 combines with J gene TRBJ1-2, with TRBD1 as a possible D gene (5 bases). V lost 8 bases and J lost 6, with 13 bases in between. The CDR3 covers 12 residues. CDR3 nucleotide sequence: TGTGCCAGCTACCGGACAAGCCATGGCTACACCTTC. It translates to CASYRTSHGYTF.